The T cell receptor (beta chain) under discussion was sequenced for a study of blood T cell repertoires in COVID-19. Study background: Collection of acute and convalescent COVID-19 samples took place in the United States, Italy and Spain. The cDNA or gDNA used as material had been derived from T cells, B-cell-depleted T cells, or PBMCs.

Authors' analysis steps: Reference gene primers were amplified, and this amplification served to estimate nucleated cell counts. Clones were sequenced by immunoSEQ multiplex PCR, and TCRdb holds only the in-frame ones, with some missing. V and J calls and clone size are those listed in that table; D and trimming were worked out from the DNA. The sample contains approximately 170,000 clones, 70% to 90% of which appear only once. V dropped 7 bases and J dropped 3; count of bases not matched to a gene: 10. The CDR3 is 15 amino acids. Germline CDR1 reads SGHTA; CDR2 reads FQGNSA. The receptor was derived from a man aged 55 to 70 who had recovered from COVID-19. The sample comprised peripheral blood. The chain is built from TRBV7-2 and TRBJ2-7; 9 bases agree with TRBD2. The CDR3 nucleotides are TGTGCCAGCACGAGATTAGCGGGGGTAGGCTACGAGCAGTACTTC. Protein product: CASTRLAGVGYEQYF.